This T cell receptor (beta chain) was sequenced in a study of blood T cell repertoires in COVID-19. The table came from immunoSEQ multiplex PCR; TCRdb's copy has only in-frame clones and leaves some out. The repertoire holds about 220,000 clones, approximately 90% seen once, with about 4% in the top ten. This CDR3 contains 14 residues. CDR1 is LNHDA and CDR2 is SQIVND in the germline V gene (reference sequence). The V gene lost 0 bases and the J gene lost 12 bases, with 17 bases spanning the gap. Sequencing input: PBMCs or T cells enriched from blood (not recorded which). This rearrangement joins TRBV19 to TRBJ1-2; unclear D gene. The TCR was taken from a middle-aged woman with acute COVID-19. The CDR3 region is CASSIDLRGGFDTF. CDR3 nucleotide sequence: TGTGCCAGTAGTATAGATCTAAGAGGAGGCTTTGACACCTTC.